These 9 T cell receptor beta chains share one sample of origin, sequenced in a study of OX40 agonist ivuxolimab in advanced cancers. Measured with immunoSEQ multiplex PCR; TCRdb has only the in-frame clones, and not every one. The repertoire holds tens of thousands of clones, with roughly 90% as singletons. The sample consisted of CD4+ or CD8+ T cells sorted from blood, taken in a trial of the OX40 agonist ivuxolimab. These receptors originate from an adult with an advanced solid tumor such as melanoma, head and neck, liver or kidney cancer.

This rearrangement joins TRBV2 to TRBJ1-5, with a possible D match to TRBD1 (5 bases). CDR1 is SNHLY and CDR2 is FYNNEI in the germline V gene. V lost 7 bases and J 2 bases, leaving 12 bases between the germline ends. This CDR3 comprises 14 residues. This chain's CDR3 is CASKIIQGNQPQHF. As DNA, the CDR3 is TGTGCCAGCAAGATTATACAGGGCAATCAGCCCCAGCATTTT. The full variable domain, rest sourced from reference TRBV2 and TRBJ1-5, is EPEVTQTPSHQVTQMGQEVILRCVPISNHLYFYWYRQILGQKVEFLVSFYNNEISEKSEIFDDQFSVERPDGSNFTLKIRSTKLEDSAMYFCASKIIQGNQPQHFGDGTRLSIL.

The gene calls are TRBV5-1 and TRBJ2-1; 9 bases are shared with TRBD2. V gave up 1 base and J gave up 4 bases; unmatched junction bases: 3. Germline CDR1 and CDR2: SGHRS and YFSETQ. CDR3 length: 15 amino acids. CDR3 protein: CASSLSLAGYNEQFF. In DNA form, the CDR3 reads TGCGCCAGCAGCTTGAGTCTAGCGGGATACAATGAGCAGTTCTTC.

This chain links TRBV4-1 with TRBJ2-7; D is unresolved. Germline V gene lookup returns CDR1 MGHRA and CDR2 YSYEKL. The CDR3 has 11 amino acids. V was shortened by 5 bases and J by 4 bases, with 6 bases between the two germline ends. The CDR3 sequence is CASSTLYEQYF. CDR3 bases: TGCGCCAGCAGCACTCTATACGAGCAGTACTTC.

The gene calls are TRBV10-1 and TRBJ2-3, with 7 bases aligning to TRBD1. The CDR3 is 13 amino acids. V shed 6 bases and J 4 bases; nucleotides not matched to a gene: 4. Germline loops: CDR1 WNHNN, CDR2 SYGVQD (reference sequence). CDR3 coding DNA: TGCGCCAGCAGAGCTACAGGGGCAGATACGCAGTATTTT. It encodes CASRATGADTQYF.

The V gene is TRBV28, the J gene TRBJ2-1; 9 bases are a match to TRBD2. The CDR3 runs to 17 residues. Per the germline V gene, CDR1 is MDHEN and CDR2 is SYDVKM. The V segment lost 2 bases and the J segment 6 bases; nucleotides outside the gene matches: 11. The CDR3 region has the DNA TGTGCCAGCAGTTTAGGTGCGGGAGGGAATCGTCCCAATGAGCAGTTCTTC. Its protein product is CASSLGAGGNRPNEQFF. The full variable domain, its missing parts supplied by reference TRBV28 and TRBJ2-1, is DVKVTQSSRYLVKRTGEKVFLECVQDMDHENMFWYRQDPGLGLRLIYFSYDVKMKEKGDIPEGYSVSREKKERFSLILESASTNQTSMYLCASSLGAGGNRPNEQFFGPGTRLTVL.

The chain combines TRBV5-4 with TRBJ2-7, with D possibly matching TRBD1 (6 bases). CDR1 is SGHNT, CDR2 YYREEE, per germline (reference sequence). The CDR3 is 14 amino acids. The ends were cut back, 4 bases at V and 3 bases at J, with 14 bases in the middle. The CDR3 nucleotides are TGTGCCAGCAGCGTCGGGACAAGTCGCTACGAGCAGTACTTC. Encoded protein: CASSVGTSRYEQYF.

This clone was recorded once. CDR3 sequence reads: CASSFLDVTQYF. CDR3 nucleotide sequence: TGTGCCAGCAGTTTCCTGGACGTCACGCAGTATTTT. V gene TRBV28 combines with J gene TRBJ2-3; no firm D call. Germline lookup yields CDR1 MDHEN and CDR2 SYDVKM. The CDR3 contains 12 residues. V was pared by 3 bases and J by 9 bases, with 10 bases between.

The V call is TRBV11-3, the J call TRBJ1-1; D unclear. V lost 5 bases to trimming and J lost 6 bases, with 16 bases between them. Germline loops: CDR1 SGHNT, CDR2 YENEEA. The CDR3 is 14 amino acids. CDR3 sequence (DNA): TGTGCCAGCAGCCCTAAGGTCCCTAGGGCTGAAGCTTTCTTT. Its translation: CASSPKVPRAEAFF.

V usage is TRBV5-1 and J usage is TRBJ1-1; 8 bases line up with TRBD1. The CDR3 contains 14 residues. Germline V gene data show CDR1 as SGHRS and CDR2 as YFSETQ. J lost 1 base, V lost 5 bases, and 4 bases had no gene match. Written as DNA, the CDR3 is TGCGCCAGCAGGACAGGGGCGGCGAACACTGAAGCTTTCTTT. Protein: CASRTGAANTEAFF.